This T cell receptor beta chain was sequenced in a study of shared clonotypes between healthy human individuals (dated by TCRdb to the early 2020s). Notes on the research overall: A few men and a couple of women, aged 18 to 49 years, made up the cohort. To estimate repertoire size and how much clonotype sharing occurs between individuals, the study deeply sequenced the blood TCR repertoires of 4 to 6 healthy adults. For each donor, three plates each were used for CD4 naive and CD4 memory, two plates were used for CD8 naive, and one plate was used for CD8 memory. Libraries were prepared and TCR repertoires were sequenced by different laboratories using diverse techniques, in order to increase sequencing depth and limit assay-specific biases. Per donor, leukapheresis produced somewhere between about 0.94 and 9.5 billion PBMCs. Overall results and qualifications from the work: Because the study included only a small number of donors, the genetic and exposure-history diversity represented was limited. Rarefaction of sorted-subset datasets indicated incomplete sequencing despite the large sequencing depth. About 4.5% of naive CD4, 3.5% of naive CD8, approximately 2.2% of memory CD4, and about 0.4% of memory CD8 clonotypes were shared across four donors. Clonotypes shared by all four sorted-subset donors showed higher generation probabilities than non-shared clonotypes. Pairwise subsampling indicated that sequencing depth was expected to affect the degree of clonotype sharing among donors. Sampling was limited to blood, and TCR repertoires in tissue likely differ from TCR repertoires in blood. Estimated clonotype richness was generally larger for naive than for memory subsets.

A remark on this clone: Its antigen is not yet known. No much larger clone exists at a distance of one base, and base qualities are not known.

CD8 naive samples were obtained by positive selection for CCR7 among CD45RO-negative cells, yielding a CD45RA+CCR7+ population from which TemRA cells were excluded. The donors were healthy, HIV-negative adults who had no recently reported acute infections or vaccinations. Every donor was a Caucasian adult residing in Nashville, Tennessee, USA. Blood was collected by leukapheresis, and PBMCs were isolated by Ficoll-Histopaque density gradient centrifugation and then cryopreserved in liquid nitrogen vapor phase. Analytical flow cytometry was used to check the purity and quantity of each magnetically sorted T cell population. Genomic DNA was isolated from each sorted fraction and quantified by UV absorbance on a Nanodrop 2000c. Using the deep immunoSEQ assay, TCR CDR3 regions were amplified from genomic DNA by multiplex PCR. Genomic DNA extracted from each cell subset was distributed evenly over all wells of several immunoSEQ 96-well plates, and each plate served as one replicate. For sorted subsets, about 0.2 ug genomic DNA, equal to 30,000 or so T cell genomes, was loaded into each replicate PCR. The purified libraries were quantified using a Qubit 3.0 fluorometer, sized with a Bioanalyzer 2100, and then quantified again using the KAPA Library Quantification kit. Every immunoSEQ 96-well plate was sequenced on a dedicated single-read 150-cycle Illumina NextSeq 550 flow cell. Processing in the source paper ran as follows. Because the immunoSEQ output included only junctional sequences and no quality scores, the filtering could not be the same as the filtering used for full-length reads. To assign V/J genes and CDR3, sequences were annotated using PyIR, a Python wrapper for IgBLAST v1.9, with IMGT germline references. Reads were filtered out if the reads had weak V/J assignments (E-value above 1e-6), no CDR3, stop codons, out-of-frame junctions, or ambiguous translated residues. V3J clonotypes were defined as sequences sharing an identical inferred V gene, J gene, and CDR3 amino acid sequence. Percentage overlap between repertoires was computed as shared unique clonotypes divided by the size of the smaller repertoire. RTK rarefaction, the Chao1 estimator, and Recon v2.1 estimates of unobserved clonotypes were used to assess repertoire richness. OLGA was used to compute generation probabilities for all TCRbeta clonotypes that the gDNA method yielded from a handful of donors. TCRdb limited this immuneACCESS table to in-frame rearrangements with V and J called. A share of clones is missing; checked studies link under half to unresolved V genes, and the rest is unexplained. For V, J and clone size, that table is used; D and trimming come from the DNA. The sample table records millions of clones; more than 85% of these occur just once. Around 1.7% of the sample goes to the ten largest clones.

From cysteine to phenylalanine, the CDR3 is 16 amino acids long. The only DNA kept is the CDR3, 48 bases in frame from the first base. From V the trimming removes 8 bases and from J it removes 6 bases, while the gene matches leave 11 bases of the junction unaccounted for. CDR1 and CDR2 are read off the germline V gene (reference sequence) as LNHDA and SQIVND. The specimen sequenced was naive CD8+ T cells from PBMCs. This specimen's cell subset or site label, per the study, means: CD45RA+CCR7+. In this chain, TRBV19 is recombined with TRBJ2-7; 15 bases in the junction line up with TRBD2. The sequence was obtained from a man younger than 35 in good health. Some clones in this sample may be carry-over from other donors' samples. The CDR3 has the sequence CASSVGLAGGFSEQYF. At the DNA level, the sequence is TGTGCCAGTTCCGTGGGACTAGCGGGAGGTTTTAGCGAGCAGTACTTC.